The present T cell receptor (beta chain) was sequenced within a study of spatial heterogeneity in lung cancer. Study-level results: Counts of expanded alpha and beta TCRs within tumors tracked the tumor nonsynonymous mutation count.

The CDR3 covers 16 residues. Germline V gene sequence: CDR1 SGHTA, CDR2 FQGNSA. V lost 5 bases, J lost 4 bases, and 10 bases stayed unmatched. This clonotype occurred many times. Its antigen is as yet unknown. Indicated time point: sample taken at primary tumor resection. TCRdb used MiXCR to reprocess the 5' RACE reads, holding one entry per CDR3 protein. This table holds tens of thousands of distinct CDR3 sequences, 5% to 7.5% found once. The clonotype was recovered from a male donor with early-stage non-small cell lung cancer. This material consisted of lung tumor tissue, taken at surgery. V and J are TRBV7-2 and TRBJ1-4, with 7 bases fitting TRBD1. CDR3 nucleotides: TGTGCCAGCAGCCGCCAGTCGGGACAGCTTAATGAAAAACTGTTTTTT. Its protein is CASSRQSGQLNEKLFF.